The T cell receptor beta chain under discussion was sequenced for a study of radiation and T cells in renal cell carcinoma. Study observations and caveats: Top 100 clonotypes averaged about 54% in irradiated versus roughly 43% in nephrectomy-only tumors. Dominant CDR3 motifs were more common in irradiated tumors than controls.

Measured with immunoSEQ multiplex PCR; TCRdb has only the in-frame clones, and not every one. Of about 14,000 clones listed, approximately 50% are singletons. The treatment here: treatment-naive control, cytoreductive nephrectomy. The tumor was a clear cell renal cell carcinoma. As to this clone: Its antigen is unidentified.

The sequence came from a man in his fifties or sixties with renal cell carcinoma. The sequenced sample was tumor tissue, obtained from a patient whose treatment was nephrectomy without radiotherapy.

The CDR3 region has the DNA TGTGCCTGGAGGGCGGTCGGGACAGCTAAAATTAACTATGGCTACACCTTC. Its translation: CAWRAVGTAKINYGYTF. This chain connects TRBV30 to TRBJ1-2; TRBD1 agrees at 7 bases. J was trimmed by 1 base and V by 3 bases; bases with no gene match: 14. The germline CDR1 and CDR2 sequences are GTSNPN and SVGIG (reference sequence). The CDR3 is made up of 17 amino acids.